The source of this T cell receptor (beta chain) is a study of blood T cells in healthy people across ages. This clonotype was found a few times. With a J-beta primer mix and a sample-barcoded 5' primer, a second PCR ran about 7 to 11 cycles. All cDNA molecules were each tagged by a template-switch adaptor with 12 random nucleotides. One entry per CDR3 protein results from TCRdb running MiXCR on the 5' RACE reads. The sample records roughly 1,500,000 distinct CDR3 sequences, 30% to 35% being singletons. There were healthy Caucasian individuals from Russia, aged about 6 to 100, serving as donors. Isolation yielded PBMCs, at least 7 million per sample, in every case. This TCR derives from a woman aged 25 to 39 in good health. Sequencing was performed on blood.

The CDR3 loop reads CASSQDGSGGGTDTQYF. The CDR3 nucleotides read TGCGCCAGCAGCCAAGATGGTAGCGGGGGGGGCACAGATACGCAGTATTTT. The V and J genes are TRBV4-1 and TRBJ2-3; TRBD2 agrees at 11 bases. V lost 0 bases, J lost 1 base, and 3 bases stayed unmatched. The CDR3 is 17 residues long. Per the germline V gene, CDR1 is MGHRA and CDR2 is YSYEKL.